The 20 T cell receptor beta chains in this list originate from one sample, sequenced in a study of blood T cell repertoires in COVID-19 (dated by TCRdb to the early 2020s). Receptor amplification or capture employed the immunoSEQ multiplex PCR assay. TCRdb took over this immuneACCESS table, retaining in-frame rearrangements with V and J assigned. Such tables are incomplete; in checked studies, under half of the missing clones stem from an unresolved V gene, and the remainder is unexplained. For this sample the table gives about 190,000 clones, of which about 77% were detected only once. Clones ranked in the top ten supply 2.8% of the sample. The sample was peripheral blood. The receptors shown here come from a woman aged 80 or over with active or convalescent COVID-19.

The table lists this clone with a few counts. The rearrangement joins TRBV5-1 to TRBJ1-2; TRBD1 matches 7 bases. CDR1 is SGHRS, CDR2 YFSETQ, per germline. CDR3 length: 14 residues. After removal of 0 bases from V and 4 bases from J, the junction contained 3 bases not matched to a gene. The CDR3 loop is CASSLAQGVYGYTF. The CDR3 DNA sequence: TGCGCCAGCAGCTTGGCCCAGGGGGTCTATGGCTACACCTTC.

The CDR3 DNA sequence: TGTGCCAGCTCAGGACAGGGGGCAGGGCGCAATGAAAAACTGTTTTTT. The encoded protein is CASSGQGAGRNEKLFF. The rearrangement joins TRBV18 to TRBJ1-4; 11 nucleotides line up with TRBD1. Germline-derived CDR1 and CDR2 are KGHSH and LQKENI. J gave up 5 bases and V 5 bases, and 7 bases lay outside the gene matches. The CDR3 runs to 16 residues.

In this sample, this clone turned up many times. This chain uses TRBV19 with TRBJ2-3, with TRBD1 matching over 7 bases. V was pared by 5 bases and J by 4 bases, with 3 bases of the junction left unmatched. The V gene's germline CDR1 is LNHDA and CDR2 SQIVND (reference sequence). The CDR3 is made up of 13 amino acids. In nucleotides, the CDR3 is TGTGCCAGTAGTGAGACAGGGCCAGATACGCAGTATTTT. It encodes CASSETGPDTQYF.

The gene calls are TRBV19 and TRBJ1-4, with a tentative D call TRBD1 (6 bases). This CDR3 is 14 amino acids long. V was clipped by 9 bases and J by 4 bases, with 15 bases between them. Germline V CDR1 and CDR2: LNHDA, SQIVND (reference sequence). This chain's CDR3 is CARKAGAYNEKLFF. The CDR3 DNA sequence: TGTGCCAGAAAGGCAGGGGCCTATAATGAAAAACTGTTTTTT. The full variable domain, rest sourced from reference TRBV19 and TRBJ1-4, is DGGITQSPKYLFRKEGQNVTLSCEQNLNHDAMYWYRQDPGQGLRLIYYSQIVNDFQKGDIAEGYSVSREKKESFPLTVTSAQKNPTAFYLCARKAGAYNEKLFFGSGTQLSVL.

The chain is built from TRBV3-1 (or the pseudogene TRBV3-2) and TRBJ2-2; the D gene is possibly TRBD1 (6 bases). Germline CDR1 reads LGHDT; CDR2 reads YNNKEL (reference sequence). V was shortened by 4 bases and J by 6 bases, with 9 bases between the two germline ends. The CDR3 is 13 residues long. CDR3 amino acids: CASSPRGPGELFF. The CDR3 nucleotides are TGTGCCAGCAGCCCCAGGGGACCCGGGGAGCTGTTTTTT.

This clone was found a few times. The chain couples TRBV12-3 or TRBV12-4 to TRBJ2-7; a weak D match, TRBD1 (5 bases). The V gene lost 5 bases and the J gene lost 0 bases, with 8 bases spanning the gap. The CDR3 consists of 13 residues. The CDR3 DNA reads as TGTGCCAGCAGTCTGACAGCCTCCTACGAGCAGTACTTC. Protein sequence: CASSLTASYEQYF.

CDR3 residues: CASSYAGGLGEQYF. In DNA, the CDR3 is TGTGCCAGCAGCTACGCAGGGGGATTGGGCGAGCAGTACTTC. The gene calls are TRBV7-6 and TRBJ2-7, with 7 positions matching TRBD1. Germline V gene sequence: CDR1 SGHVS, CDR2 FNYEAQ. After removal of 4 bases from V and 6 bases from J, the junction contained 9 bases not matched to a gene. The CDR3 totals 14 residues.

The chain joins TRBV5-1 to TRBJ1-1, with D perhaps matching TRBD1 (6 bases). V gave up 4 bases and J gave up 0 bases, with 10 bases separating them. There are 14 residues in the CDR3. The germline CDR1 and CDR2 sequences are SGHRS and YFSETQ. The CDR3 spells CASSLRTVNTEAFF. The CDR3 nucleotides are TGCGCCAGCAGCCTCAGGACAGTGAACACTGAAGCTTTCTTT. Looking up the rest from reference TRBV5-1 and TRBJ1-1 gives the full variable domain: KAGVTQTPRYLIKTRGQQVTLSCSPISGHRSVSWYQQTPGQGLQFLFEYFSETQRNKGNFPGRFSGRQFSNSRSEMNVSTLELGDSALYLCASSLRTVNTEAFFGQGTRLTVV.

The J gene is TRBJ2-5, the V gene TRBV3-1 (or the pseudogene TRBV3-2), with 7 bases identical to TRBD2. The germline gives CDR1 LGHDT, CDR2 YNNKEL (reference sequence). The CDR3 spans 15 residues. V shed 5 bases and J 2 bases; nucleotides not matched to a gene: 8. The CDR3 protein is CASSNRDYLQETQYF. The CDR3 DNA reads TGTGCCAGCAGCAACCGGGACTACCTACAAGAGACCCAGTACTTC.

The chain links TRBV10-3 to TRBJ2-3; 8 nucleotides align to TRBD2. The germline V gene has CDR1 ENHRY and CDR2 SYGVKD. J was trimmed by 0 bases and V by 10 bases; bases with no gene match: 9. CDR3 length: 15 residues. CDR3 sequence: CATQPRGGSTDTQYF. The CDR3, as DNA: TGTGCCACCCAACCTCGGGGGGGGAGCACAGATACGCAGTATTTT.

V and J are TRBV4-1 and TRBJ2-2; D possibly corresponds to TRBD1 (5 bases). CDR3 size: 16 residues. Trimming shortened V by 3 bases and J by 7 bases, and 18 bases separated the two germline ends. Germline assignment: CDR1 MGHRA and CDR2 YSYEKL. The CDR3 coding sequence is TGCGCCAGCAGCCAGGTTCTGGCAGGGCGAATCGGGGAGCTGTTTTTT. Its protein is CASSQVLAGRIGELFF.

This chain links TRBV7-2 with TRBJ2-3; TRBD1 aligns across 9 bases. Germline V gene data show CDR1 as SGHTA and CDR2 as FQGNSA. V shed 5 bases, J shed 2 bases, and the junction held 8 bases outside the gene matches. CDR3 length: 16 amino acids. CDR3 sequence (DNA): TGTGCCAGCAGCCCCCCCCGGGACAGGGTCACAGATACGCAGTATTTT. Translation: CASSPPRDRVTDTQYF. The entire variable domain, with the rest obtained from reference TRBV7-2 and TRBJ2-3, is as follows: GAGVSQSPSNKVTEKGKDVELRCDPISGHTALYWYRQSLGQGLEFLIYFQGNSAPDKSGLPSDRFSAERTGGSVSTLTIQRTQQEDSAVYLCASSPPRDRVTDTQYFGPGTRLTVL.

CDR3 DNA sequence: TGCGCCAGCAGGCTCGACCTACGGGACAGTTCTTATGGCTACACCTTC. It translates to CASRLDLRDSSYGYTF. The chain combines TRBV5-1 with TRBJ1-2, with 7 bases aligning to TRBD1. The J segment lost 5 bases and the V segment lost 5 bases, leaving 15 bases of the junction unmatched. From germline, CDR1 is SGHRS and CDR2 YFSETQ. This CDR3 has 16 amino acids.

V gene TRBV4-3 combines with J gene TRBJ1-1, with 10 bases identical to TRBD1. Trimming removed 1 base from V and 11 bases from J; junction bases left unmatched: 10. Germline assignment: CDR1 LGHNA and CDR2 YSLEER. This CDR3 is built from 15 residues. The CDR3 loop is CASSQGGQGDEAAFF. CDR3 nucleotide sequence: TGCGCCAGCAGCCAAGGTGGACAGGGGGACGAAGCGGCTTTCTTT.

The chain is built from TRBV5-1 and TRBJ2-5, with 7 bases matching TRBD1. CDR3 size: 14 residues. In germline, CDR1 is SGHRS, CDR2 YFSETQ. Germline trimming cut 4 bases from V and 5 bases from J; bases unmatched to any gene: 8. CDR3 residues: CASSLDRNGETQYF. CDR3 sequence (DNA): TGCGCCAGCAGCCTGGACAGGAATGGGGAGACCCAGTACTTC.

This CDR3 reads CASSFMAGGTEAFF. DNA for the CDR3: TGTGCCAGCAGTTTCATGGCAGGGGGAACTGAAGCTTTCTTT. The chain uses TRBV28 and TRBJ1-1; TRBD1 agrees at 7 bases. Germline-derived CDR1 and CDR2 are MDHEN and SYDVKM. The ends lost 3 bases at V and 5 bases at J; junction bases unmatched: 6. The CDR3 is 14 amino acids.

In DNA form, the CDR3 reads TGTGCCAGCACCCCCGGGACAGGGGATCAGCCCCAGCATTTT. This gives the protein CASTPGTGDQPQHF. This chain connects TRBV2 to TRBJ1-5, with 10 bases aligning to TRBD1. The CDR3 covers 14 residues. Germline CDR1 and CDR2: SNHLY and FYNNEI. Trimming cost V 7 bases and J 5 bases; bases outside gene matches: 5. The entire variable domain, with the rest obtained from reference TRBV2 and TRBJ1-5, is as follows: EPEVTQTPSHQVTQMGQEVILRCVPISNHLYFYWYRQILGQKVEFLVSFYNNEISEKSEIFDDQFSVERPDGSNFTLKIRSTKLEDSAMYFCASTPGTGDQPQHFGDGTRLSIL.

This clone was counted at least ten times. The CDR3 sequence: CASSLASTYYEQYF. The CDR3 DNA sequence: TGCGCCAGCAGCTTGGCCTCCACCTACTACGAGCAGTACTTC. The gene calls are TRBV5-1 and TRBJ2-7; no reliable D call. Trimming took off 0 bases at V and 3 bases at J, with 10 bases between the two ends. The CDR3 length is 14 residues. CDR1 and CDR2 from the germline V gene are SGHRS and YFSETQ.

This clone was picked up a small number of times. The chain links TRBV12-5 to TRBJ1-1, with a tentative D call TRBD1 (6 bases). Per germline, CDR1 LGHNT and CDR2 FRNRAP. Trimming removed 7 bases at V and 2 bases at J, with 14 bases between. This CDR3 is 14 amino acids long. The CDR3 here is CASAPMGANTEAFF. CDR3 bases: TGTGCTAGTGCCCCGATGGGGGCTAACACTGAAGCTTTCTTT.

This rearrangement joins TRBV7-2 to TRBJ2-2; D is perhaps TRBD1 (6 bases). CDR1 is SGHTA and CDR2 is FQGNSA in the germline V gene. Trimming cost V 4 bases and J 2 bases, with 11 bases left between them. The CDR3 consists of 15 residues. The CDR3 bases are TGTGCCAGCAGCTCAGGGGCCTCAAACACCGGGGAGCTGTTTTTT. Protein product: CASSSGASNTGELFF.